One and the same sample provided the 5 T cell receptor beta chains below, sequenced in a study of blood T cell repertoires in COVID-19. Profiling relied on immunoSEQ multiplex PCR, and the TCRdb table lists in-frame clones only, not all of them. The data show a few hundred thousand clones, about 90% seen once. Input material: PBMCs or T cells enriched from blood (not recorded which). These receptors originate from a woman aged 25 to 39 who had recovered from COVID-19.

This chain connects TRBV18 to TRBJ2-1; 14 nucleotides line up with TRBD2. With 0 bases clipped from V and 7 bases from J, the junction kept 2 bases outside the gene matches. This CDR3 has 16 amino acids. The germline V gene has CDR1 KGHSH and CDR2 LQKENI. The chain's CDR3 is CASSPPGTSGRNEQFF. The CDR3 nucleotides read TGTGCCAGCTCACCACCGGGGACTAGCGGGAGAAATGAGCAGTTCTTC.

CDR3 bases: TGTGCCAGCTCAATGGCCGAACTAAGTTCTGGAAACACCATATATTTT. Translated, it gives CASSMAELSSGNTIYF. J is TRBJ1-3 and V is TRBV18; D is unresolved. The germline CDR1 and CDR2 sequences are KGHSH and LQKENI. Trimming removed 5 bases at V and 1 base at J, with 15 bases between. The length of the CDR3 is 16 residues.

Points on this clone: This same CDR3 is encoded by further DNA sequences in the sample. J is TRBJ1-2 and V is TRBV19; possible D gene TRBD1, 6 bases. The V end was cut by 2 bases, the J end by 2 bases, with 12 bases between. The V gene's germline CDR1 is LNHDA and CDR2 SQIVND (reference sequence). This CDR3 has 15 amino acids. In DNA form, the CDR3 reads TGTGCCAGTAGTATAAAGGCCGGACAGAACTATGGCTACACCTTC. Encoded protein: CASSIKAGQNYGYTF. The variable domain in full, completed from reference TRBV19 and TRBJ1-2, reads DGGITQSPKYLFRKEGQNVTLSCEQNLNHDAMYWYRQDPGQGLRLIYYSQIVNDFQKGDIAEGYSVSREKKESFPLTVTSAQKNPTAFYLCASSIKAGQNYGYTFGSGTRLTVV.

The gene calls are TRBV6-5 and TRBJ2-7; perhaps TRBD1 as D (6 bases). The germline V gene encodes CDR1 MNHEY and CDR2 SVGAGI. Trimming cost V 6 bases and J 2 bases, with 14 bases left between them. The CDR3 consists of 14 residues. The CDR3 region has the DNA TGTGCCAGCAGGGTCGACAGGATAGCCTACGAGCAGTACTTC. It encodes CASRVDRIAYEQYF.

CDR3 bases: TGCGCCAGCGGGCTAGCGGGGGCGAGCTCCTACAATGAGCAGTTCTTC. The encoded protein is CASGLAGASSYNEQFF. The V call is TRBV5-1, the J call TRBJ2-1; 10 bases fit TRBD2. This CDR3 has 16 residues. After removal of 7 bases from V and 0 bases from J, the junction contained 7 bases not matched to a gene. CDR1 and CDR2 (germline): SGHRS, YFSETQ.